This TCR beta chain derives from a study of cytomegalovirus exposure and HLA in healthy donors. General observations from the study: The only immune exposure information that was available was CMV serostatus. For presence/absence analyses, sequencing depth was assumed to be roughly uniform across donors. TCR beta chains numbering roughly 150 were designated cytomegalovirus-associated.

Details on this clone: The target antigen is unknown.

The CDR3 totals 16 residues. Germline V gives CDR1 SGHDN, CDR2 FVKESK. The V end was cut by 3 bases, the J end by 6 bases, with 15 bases between. The study ran its PCR with 60 Vbeta and 13 Jbeta primers. Only in-frame clones appear in the TCRdb table, and some are missing; sequencing was by immunoSEQ multiplex PCR. The data show 180,000 or so clones, about four fifths seen once. The specimen sequenced was PBMCs. This clonotype originated in a middle-aged man in good health and CMV-seronegative. The rearrangement uses TRBV14 and TRBJ1-6; D is possibly TRBD1 (6 bases). For the CDR3, the DNA is TGTGCCAGCAGCCAGCAGGGGTTTGTACCTAATTCACCCCTCCACTTT. As protein: CASSQQGFVPNSPLHF.